This T cell receptor (beta chain) was sequenced during a study of shared clonotypes between healthy human individuals. The study, taken as a whole, reports: Larger estimated richness was generally seen in naive subsets than in memory subsets.

The sample holds one count of this clone. Its antigen is not identified. Profiled with immunoSEQ multiplex PCR; TCRdb holds only in-frame clones, not every one. The sample includes 300,000 to 400,000 clones, around 70% of them seen just once. Trimming removed 0 bases at V and 6 bases at J, with 15 bases between. This CDR3 comprises 16 residues. The germline CDR1 and CDR2 sequences are SGHTA and FQGTGA. Sequencing input: memory CD4+ T cells sorted from blood. Regarding subset: CD45RA-negative fraction. The chain links TRBV7-3 to TRBJ2-1; D is unclear. This TCR was recovered from a man aged 25 to 45 in good health. The CDR3 sequence: CASSLTATRTLNEQFF. CDR3 in DNA: TGTGCCAGCAGCTTAACGGCGACTCGGACCCTCAATGAGCAGTTCTTC.